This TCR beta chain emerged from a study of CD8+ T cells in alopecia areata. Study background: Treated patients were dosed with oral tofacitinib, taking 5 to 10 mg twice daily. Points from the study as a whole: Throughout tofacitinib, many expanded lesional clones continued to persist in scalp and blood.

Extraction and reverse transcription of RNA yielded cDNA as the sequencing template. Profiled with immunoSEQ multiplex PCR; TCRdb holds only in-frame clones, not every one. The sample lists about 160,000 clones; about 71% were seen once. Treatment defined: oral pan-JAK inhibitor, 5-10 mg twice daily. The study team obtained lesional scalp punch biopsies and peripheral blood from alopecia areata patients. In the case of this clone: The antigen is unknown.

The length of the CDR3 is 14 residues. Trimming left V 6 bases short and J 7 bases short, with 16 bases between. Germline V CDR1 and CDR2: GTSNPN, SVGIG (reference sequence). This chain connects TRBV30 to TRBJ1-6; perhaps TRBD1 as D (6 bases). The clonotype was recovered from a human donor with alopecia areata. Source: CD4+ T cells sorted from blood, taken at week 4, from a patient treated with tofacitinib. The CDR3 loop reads CACPRGTGNSPLHF. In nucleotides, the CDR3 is TGTGCCTGCCCGAGGGGGACTGGGAATTCACCCCTCCACTTT.